In this sample, the clone carrying this T cell receptor (beta chain) turned up many times. Its antigen is undetermined. Hyperthyroidism in the patients, aged 18 to 65, was newly diagnosed and under 2 months in duration. RNA transcripts provided the source from which TCR beta CDR3 regions were amplified. Primed by the HTBI set, a first-round RT-PCR was run on the TCR CDR3. TCRdb used MiXCR to reprocess the multiplex PCR reads, holding one entry per CDR3 protein. This sample has approximately 600,000 distinct CDR3 sequences, with around 13% found just once. The sample is drawn from a study of T cells in Graves' hyperthyroidism and ophthalmopathy. Study-wide findings and caveats: Ophthalmopathy was told apart from stable hyperthyroidism by a 13 V-J model. The model's output predicted ophthalmopathy at a median of roughly 6.9 months prior to onset.

This TCR was recovered from a woman aged 25 to 39 with Graves' hyperthyroidism that later progressed to Graves' ophthalmopathy. Source material: blood.

CDR3 DNA: TGTGCCAGCAGCGGGTTCAATCAGCCCCAGCATTTT. Protein sequence: CASSGFNQPQHF. The rearrangement uses TRBV6-1 and TRBJ1-5; D gene unclear. The V gene lost 6 bases and the J gene lost 3 bases, with 6 bases spanning the gap. CDR1 is MNHNS and CDR2 is SASEGT in the germline V gene. There are 12 residues in the CDR3.